This TCR beta chain was obtained from a study of cytomegalovirus exposure and HLA in healthy donors. This CDR3 has 15 amino acids. CDR1 and CDR2 (germline): SNHLY, FYNNEI. V dropped 2 bases and J dropped 2 bases, with 12 bases sitting between them. Study outcomes and limitations: Donors belonging to an Asian-associated ancestry cluster reportedly showed fewer N-insertions in productive TCRs than the roughly 700-donor mean, according to what a later analysis found. For presence/absence analyses, sequencing depth was assumed to be roughly uniform across donors.

A note on this clone: Its antigen is as yet unknown.

Amplification used 60 Vbeta primers and 13 Jbeta primers. The data were produced by immunoSEQ multiplex PCR, yet TCRdb's version contains in-frame clones alone and is incomplete. The ten top clones account for 1.1%, within a sample of just over 200,000 clones. The gene calls are TRBV2 and TRBJ2-5; maybe TRBD1 (5 bases). Sequencing was done on a sample of PBMCs. The receptor's source is a girl aged 2-9 years in good health and CMV-seropositive. The CDR3 loop reads CASSERGRAQETQYF. Written as DNA, the CDR3 is TGTGCCAGCAGTGAAAGGGGCAGGGCTCAAGAGACCCAGTACTTC.